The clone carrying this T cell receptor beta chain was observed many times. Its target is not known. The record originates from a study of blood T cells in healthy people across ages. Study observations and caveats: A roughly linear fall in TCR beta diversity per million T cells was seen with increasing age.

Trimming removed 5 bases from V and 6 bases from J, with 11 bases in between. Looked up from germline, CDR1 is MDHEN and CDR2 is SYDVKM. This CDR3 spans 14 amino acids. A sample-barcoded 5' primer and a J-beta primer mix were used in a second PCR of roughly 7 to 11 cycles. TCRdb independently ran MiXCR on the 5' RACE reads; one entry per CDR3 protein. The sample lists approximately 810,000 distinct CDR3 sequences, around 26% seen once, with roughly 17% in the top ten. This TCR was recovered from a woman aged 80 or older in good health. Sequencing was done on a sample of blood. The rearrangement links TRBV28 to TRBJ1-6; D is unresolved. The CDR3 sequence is CASSPGWGNSPLHF. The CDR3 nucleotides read TGTGCCAGCAGTCCGGGCTGGGGTAATTCACCCCTCCACTTT.